These T cell receptor beta chains were read from a single sample in a study of blood T cells in healthy people across ages. MiXCR, run by TCRdb on the 5' RACE reads, gives a single entry per CDR3 protein. Of about 580,000 distinct CDR3 sequences detected, 45% to 55% appear once; the ten largest clones hold 20% to 25%. The sample taken for sequencing was blood. These receptors all come from a man at least 80 years old in good health. The CDR3 runs from the conserved cysteine through the conserved F or W. The D gene is left open where the match is weak. Clone size is shown for a subset of rows, as once, few, many or a class of expanded clone.

d_call: TRBD2; j_call: TRBJ2-1; v_call: TRBV5-1; clone_size: NA; cdr3_nt: TGCGCCAGCAGCTGGGCGGGAGGGCAATACAATGAGCAGTTCTTC; cdr3_aa: CASSWAGGQYNEQFF
d_call: NA; j_call: TRBJ2-1; v_call: TRBV4-3; clone_size: NA; cdr3_nt: TGCGCCAGCAGCCAAGGGCATGGCCCTCATGAGCAGTTCTTC; cdr3_aa: CASSQGHGPHEQFF
d_call: NA; j_call: TRBJ2-7; v_call: TRBV7-3; clone_size: few; cdr3_nt: TGTGCCAGCAGCTTAACGGGTAGCGGCTACGAGCAGTACTTC; cdr3_aa: CASSLTGSGYEQYF
d_call: NA; j_call: TRBJ1-2; v_call: TRBV7-2; clone_size: NA; cdr3_nt: TGTGCCAGCAGCTTAGTCGGTGGTGGGAATAACTATGGCTACACCTTC; cdr3_aa: CASSLVGGGNNYGYTF
d_call: NA; j_call: TRBJ2-1; v_call: TRBV15; clone_size: NA; cdr3_nt: TGTGCCACCAGCAGAGATAAGGGGGTGGTTGCAACGGATGAGCAGTTCTTC; cdr3_aa: CATSRDKGVVATDEQFF
d_call: NA; j_call: TRBJ2-5; v_call: TRBV7-2; clone_size: NA; cdr3_nt: TGTGCCAGACCGGAGACCCAGTACTTC; cdr3_aa: CARPETQYF
d_call: NA; j_call: TRBJ2-7; v_call: TRBV7-2; clone_size: NA; cdr3_nt: TGTGCCAGCAGCTTATCCCCTAACAAGCCCCCCTACGAGCAGTACTTC; cdr3_aa: CASSLSPNKPPYEQYF
d_call: NA; j_call: TRBJ2-1; v_call: TRBV7-9; clone_size: NA; cdr3_nt: TGTGCCAGCAGCTTAGGCACCCTACGGGAGCAGTTCTTC; cdr3_aa: CASSLGTLREQFF
d_call: NA; j_call: TRBJ2-1; v_call: TRBV20-1; clone_size: NA; cdr3_nt: TGCAGTGCCAACAGCCAGGCCCAAAGCTCCTACAATGAGCAGTTCTTC; cdr3_aa: CSANSQAQSSYNEQFF
d_call: NA; j_call: TRBJ2-1; v_call: TRBV7-8; clone_size: few; cdr3_nt: TGTGCCAGCAGCTTAGGGACCCTAGGGTTTGATGAGCAGTTCTTC; cdr3_aa: CASSLGTLGFDEQFF
d_call: NA; j_call: TRBJ2-7; v_call: TRBV6-5; clone_size: many; cdr3_nt: TGTGCCAGCACCACAGGCTACGAGCAGTACTTC; cdr3_aa: CASTTGYEQYF
d_call: TRBD2; j_call: TRBJ2-3; v_call: TRBV5-1; clone_size: NA; cdr3_nt: TGCGCCAGCAGTCCCGGACTAGCTAGCCCAGATACGCAGTATTTT; cdr3_aa: CASSPGLASPDTQYF
d_call: TRBD1; j_call: TRBJ2-5; v_call: TRBV7-6; clone_size: NA; cdr3_nt: TGTGCCAGCAGCTTAGGGGACAGGGAGCGCCATGAGACCCAGTACTTC; cdr3_aa: CASSLGDRERHETQYF
d_call: TRBD1; j_call: TRBJ1-5; v_call: TRBV2; clone_size: NA; cdr3_nt: TGTGCCAGCAGCTCTAACAGGGGAAGGAATCAGCCCCAGCATTTT; cdr3_aa: CASSSNRGRNQPQHF
d_call: NA; j_call: TRBJ2-7; v_call: TRBV10-3; clone_size: NA; cdr3_nt: TGTGCCATCAGTGAACTTCACGAGCAGTACTTC; cdr3_aa: CAISELHEQYF
d_call: NA; j_call: TRBJ1-2; v_call: TRBV20-1; clone_size: NA; cdr3_nt: TGCAGTGCTAGAGCTGGCGGGGGATTTAACTATGGCTACACCTTC; cdr3_aa: CSARAGGGFNYGYTF
d_call: TRBD1; j_call: TRBJ2-7; v_call: TRBV30; clone_size: NA; cdr3_nt: TGTGCCTGGAGTGTGTGGGACAGGGGGGTCTCCGAGCAGTACTTC; cdr3_aa: CAWSVWDRGVSEQYF
d_call: NA; j_call: TRBJ2-3; v_call: TRBV20-1; clone_size: many; cdr3_nt: TGCAGTGCTCCACAGGGCCGTACGCAGTATTTT; cdr3_aa: CSAPQGRTQYF
d_call: NA; j_call: TRBJ1-6; v_call: TRBV6-6; clone_size: many; cdr3_nt: TGTGCCAGCAGCCTCGGTAGAGAGTCACCCCTCCACTTT; cdr3_aa: CASSLGRESPLHF
d_call: NA; j_call: TRBJ1-2; v_call: TRBV28; clone_size: NA; cdr3_nt: TGTGCCAGCAGCCGCCCGGCGAACTATGGCTACACCTTC; cdr3_aa: CASSRPANYGYTF
d_call: TRBD1; j_call: TRBJ1-5; v_call: TRBV6-2/TRBV6-3; clone_size: NA; cdr3_nt: TGTGCCAGCAGGCCAGGGGGAAGCAATCAGCCCCAGCATTTT; cdr3_aa: CASRPGGSNQPQHF
d_call: NA; j_call: TRBJ2-4; v_call: TRBV7-9; clone_size: NA; cdr3_nt: TGTGCCAGCAGCCCCCTCGGCATTCAGTACTTC; cdr3_aa: CASSPLGIQYF